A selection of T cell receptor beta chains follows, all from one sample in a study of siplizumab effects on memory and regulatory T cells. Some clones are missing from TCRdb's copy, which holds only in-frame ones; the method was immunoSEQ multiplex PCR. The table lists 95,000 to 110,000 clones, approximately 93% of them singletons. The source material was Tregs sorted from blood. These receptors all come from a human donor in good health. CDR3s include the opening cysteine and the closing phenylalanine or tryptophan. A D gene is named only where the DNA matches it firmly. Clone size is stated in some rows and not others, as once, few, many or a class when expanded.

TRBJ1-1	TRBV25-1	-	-	TGTGCCACCGAGGGACCGACCTCTGAAGCTTTCTTT	CATEGPTSEAFF
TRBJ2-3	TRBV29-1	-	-	TGCAGCGTTGCCCGAAGGGCAGATACGCAGTATTTT	CSVARRADTQYF
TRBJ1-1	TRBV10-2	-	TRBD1	TGCGCCAGCAGGGGCGTTACAGGGGGTCTGAACACTGAAGCTTTCTTT	CASRGVTGGLNTEAFF
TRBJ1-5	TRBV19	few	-	TGTGCCAGTAGATGGGACAGCAATCAGCCCCAGCATTTT	CASRWDSNQPQHF
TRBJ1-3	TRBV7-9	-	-	TGTGCCAGCAGCTTAGTGGCAGGGGTTGGAGGAAACACCATATATTTT	CASSLVAGVGGNTIYF
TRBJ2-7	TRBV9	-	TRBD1	TGTGCCAGCAGCGTATCGGGACAGCCCTCCTACGAGCAGTACTTC	CASSVSGQPSYEQYF
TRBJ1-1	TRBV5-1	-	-	TGCGCCAGCAGCTTGCTTGCGGGTGATGCTGAAGCTTTCTTT	CASSLLAGDAEAFF
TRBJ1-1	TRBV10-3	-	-	TGTGCCATCAGTGAGTCGATAGGGCCTTTGAACACTGAAGCTTTCTTT	CAISESIGPLNTEAFF
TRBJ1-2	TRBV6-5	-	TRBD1	TGTGCGACGAAACAGACAGGGGGAGTGTATGGCTACACCTTC	CATKQTGGVYGYTF
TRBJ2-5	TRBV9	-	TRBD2	TGTGCCAGCAGCGAAAGCGGGGGGCCTCAAGAGACCCAGTACTTC	CASSESGGPQETQYF
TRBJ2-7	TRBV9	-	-	TGTGCCAGCAGCGCGGGAGGGGGCTTCTACGAGCAGTACTTC	CASSAGGGFYEQYF
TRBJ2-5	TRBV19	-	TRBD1	TGTGCCAGTAGGGGACAGCAAGAGACCCAGTACTTC	CASRGQQETQYF
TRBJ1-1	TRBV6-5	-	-	TGTGCCAGCAGTTACTCCTTCATTAGCACTGAAGCTTTCTTT	CASSYSFISTEAFF
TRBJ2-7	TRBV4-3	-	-	TGCGCCAGCAGCCGGACACTAGGGGACAACTACGAGCAGTACTTC	CASSRTLGDNYEQYF
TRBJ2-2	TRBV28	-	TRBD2	TGTGCCAGCAAAGAGTCGCTAGCGGGACTGAACACCGGGGAGCTGTTTTTT	CASKESLAGLNTGELFF
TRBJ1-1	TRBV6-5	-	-	TGTGCCAGCAGTAGGACAACTATGAACACTGAAGCTTTCTTT	CASSRTTMNTEAFF